Listed below are T cell receptor beta chains from one sample, sequenced in a study of T cells in Graves' hyperthyroidism and ophthalmopathy. TCRdb recomputed calls from the multiplex PCR reads with MiXCR, one row per CDR3 protein. Among hundreds of thousands of distinct CDR3 sequences listed, 35% to 45% were seen once. The sample taken for sequencing was blood. These receptor sequences come from a young man with Graves' hyperthyroidism. Each CDR3 is given with its conserved first and last residue. D genes are given only for firm matches. The listing skips clone size in some rows; elsewhere it reads once, few, many or a size class.

cdr3_length j_call clone_size v_call d_call cdr3_aa cdr3_nt
16 TRBJ1-2 . TRBV5-6 . CASSLVLPGLNYGYTF TGTGCCAGCAGCTTGGTCCTCCCGGGCCTTAACTATGGCTACACCTTC
12 TRBJ1-2 . TRBV15 . CATREGDYGYTF TGTGCCACCAGGGAGGGCGACTATGGCTACACCTTC
13 TRBJ2-7 few TRBV20-1 . CSARGENSYEQYF TGCAGTGCTAGGGGGGAAAATTCCTACGAGCAGTACTTC
12 TRBJ2-2 many TRBV10-3 . CAIFDNTGELFF TGTGCCATCTTCGACAACACCGGGGAGCTGTTTTTT
14 TRBJ1-2 many TRBV5-8 . CASTPLGANYGYTF TGTGCCAGCACCCCCCTAGGGGCTAACTATGGCTACACCTTC
16 TRBJ2-2 few TRBV7-6 TRBD2 CASSPLAGGTTGELFF TGTGCCAGCAGCCCCCTAGCGGGGGGAACCACCGGGGAGCTGTTTTTT
16 TRBJ1-1 many TRBV25-1 . CASSESGAGVHTEAFF TGTGCCAGCAGTGAATCCGGGGCAGGGGTCCACACTGAAGCTTTCTTT
17 TRBJ2-5 . TRBV7-6 . CASSLVPQGGIRETQYF TGTGCCAGCAGCTTAGTCCCCCAGGGGGGTATTCGAGAGACCCAGTACTTC
14 TRBJ1-4 . TRBV5-1 . CASSLYGTSEKLFF TGCGCCAGCAGCTTGTACGGGACAAGCGAAAAACTGTTTTTT
13 TRBJ1-5 few TRBV20-1 . CSARRRGSQPQHF TGCAGTGCTCGACGGAGGGGAAGTCAGCCCCAGCATTTT
17 TRBJ2-7 . TRBV7-2 . CASSFTASGTQSYEQYF TGTGCCAGCAGCTTTACTGCTTCCGGGACTCAATCCTACGAGCAGTACTTC
18 TRBJ2-6 . TRBV10-3 TRBD1 CAISAPRQGAPGANVLTF TGTGCCATCAGTGCACCGAGACAGGGGGCCCCTGGGGCCAACGTCCTGACTTTC
13 TRBJ2-5 . TRBV20-1 . CSARDLARETQYF TGCAGTGCTAGAGATCTAGCACGGGAGACCCAGTACTTC
14 TRBJ1-4 . TRBV6-5 . CASNGGGRNEKLFF TGTGCCAGCAACGGAGGGGGGCGAAATGAAAAACTGTTTTTT
14 TRBJ2-7 many TRBV20-1 TRBD2 CSARLAGGSYEQYF TGCAGTGCCAGACTAGCGGGGGGATCCTACGAGCAGTACTTC
12 TRBJ2-5 many TRBV20-1 TRBD2 CSASEREETQYF TGCAGTGCTAGTGAGCGGGAGGAGACCCAGTACTTC
15 TRBJ1-1 . TRBV7-8 TRBD1 CASSLTGGANTEAFF TGTGCCAGCAGCTTAACAGGGGGCGCGAACACTGAAGCTTTCTTT
12 TRBJ2-7 many TRBV5-1 . CASSSTGLEQYF TGCGCCAGCAGCTCCACCGGGCTCGAGCAGTACTTC
13 TRBJ1-3 many TRBV7-3 . CASSSGVGNTIYF TGTGCCAGCAGCTCAGGGGTTGGAAACACCATATATTTT
15 TRBJ2-6 . TRBV9 . CASSSRPTGANVLTF TGTGCCAGCAGCTCCCGCCCGACAGGGGCCAACGTCCTGACTTTC
15 TRBJ1-1 few TRBV13 TRBD1 CASTLLSQGDTEAFF TGTGCCAGCACCTTACTCTCCCAGGGGGACACTGAAGCTTTCTTT
12 TRBJ1-2 . TRBV29-1 TRBD1 CSVTGGEDGYTF TGCAGCGTCACAGGGGGGGAGGATGGCTACACCTTC